The clone carrying this T cell receptor beta chain has just a few counts. The antigen remains unidentified. Once RNA had been extracted, it was reverse transcribed into cDNA to act as the sequencing template. Assay: immunoSEQ multiplex PCR; the TCRdb copy retains only in-frame clones and omits some. The sample has 80,000 to 100,000 clones; roughly 45% are singletons. The V end was cut by 2 bases, the J end by 5 bases, with 6 bases between. Germline V gene sequence: CDR1 LNHNV, CDR2 YYDKDF (reference sequence). This CDR3 region has 13 residues. Treatment in this sample: oral pan-JAK inhibitor, 5-10 mg twice daily. Alopecia areata patients provided lesional scalp punch biopsies and peripheral blood. The data originate from a study of CD8+ T cells in alopecia areata. Study-wide background: Twice daily, treated patients received 5 to 10 mg of oral tofacitinib.

Whole-study findings and limits: For patients receiving tofacitinib, scalp clonality and expanded CD8+ clones among the top 100 significantly decreased.

The sequence was obtained from a human donor with alopecia areata. The material sequenced was CD8+ T cells sorted from blood, taken at week 24, from a patient treated with tofacitinib. V and J are TRBV15 and TRBJ1-4; no reliable D call. The DNA for the CDR3 is TGTGCCACCAGCAGAACTCGAAATGAAAAACTGTTTTTT. Its protein product is CATSRTRNEKLFF.